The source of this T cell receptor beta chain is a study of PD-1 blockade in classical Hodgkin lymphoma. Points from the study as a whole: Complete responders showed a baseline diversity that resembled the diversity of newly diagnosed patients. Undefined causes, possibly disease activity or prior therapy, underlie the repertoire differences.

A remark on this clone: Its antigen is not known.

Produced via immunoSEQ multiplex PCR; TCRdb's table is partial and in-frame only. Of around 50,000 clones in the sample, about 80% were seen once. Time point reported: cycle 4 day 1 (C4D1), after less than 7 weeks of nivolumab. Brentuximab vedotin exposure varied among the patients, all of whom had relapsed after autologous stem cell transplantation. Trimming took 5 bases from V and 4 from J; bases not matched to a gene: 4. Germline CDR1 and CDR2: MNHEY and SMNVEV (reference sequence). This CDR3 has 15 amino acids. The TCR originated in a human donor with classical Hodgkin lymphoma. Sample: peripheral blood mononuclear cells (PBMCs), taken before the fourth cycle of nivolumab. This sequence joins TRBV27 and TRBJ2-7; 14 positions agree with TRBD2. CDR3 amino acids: CASSLGTSGSYEQYF. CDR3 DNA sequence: TGTGCCAGCAGTCTGGGGACTAGCGGGAGTTACGAGCAGTACTTC.